This T cell receptor beta chain comes out of a study of T cell changes during pregnancy in multiple sclerosis. Profiling relied on immunoSEQ multiplex PCR, and the TCRdb table lists in-frame clones only, not all of them. Seen here are approximately 85,000 clones, approximately 91% observed once, and the top ten hold over 2%. CDR1 SGHTA and CDR2 FQGNSA come from the germline V gene. The length of the CDR3 is 19 residues. Trimming removed 6 bases from V and 3 bases from J; junction bases left unmatched: 13. This chain connects TRBV7-2 to TRBJ2-1, with 14 bases lining up with TRBD2. This TCR was sampled from a female donor with multiple sclerosis, enrolled in a pregnancy study. The sequenced sample was peripheral blood, obtained in the first trimester of pregnancy. The CDR3 DNA reads as TGTGCCAGCAGGTACGGACTAGCGGGGGGATCGCACTACTACAATGAGCAGTTCTTC. Protein product: CASRYGLAGGSHYYNEQFF.